The 31 T cell receptor beta chains below were found in one sample sequenced in a study of cytomegalovirus exposure and HLA in healthy donors. Some clones are missing from TCRdb's copy, which holds only in-frame ones; the method was immunoSEQ multiplex PCR. There are under 200,000 clones in the sample; roughly 90% occur only once, and 5% to 7% lies in the top ten. Input material: PBMCs. These receptor sequences come from a woman in her twenties or thirties in good health and CMV-seronegative.

V gene TRBV5-1 combines with J gene TRBJ2-2; 10 bases fit TRBD2. Germline V gene sequence: CDR1 SGHRS, CDR2 YFSETQ. V was clipped by 2 bases and J by 7 bases; unmatched bases: 5. This CDR3 has 15 residues. The CDR3 nucleotides read TGCGCCAGCAGCTTAAGCGGGGGGGCCGTCGGGGAGCTGTTTTTT. It encodes CASSLSGGAVGELFF.

The V and J genes are TRBV27 and TRBJ1-5, with D unclear. Trimming left V 5 bases short and J 3 bases short, with 17 bases between. The CDR3 totals 16 residues. Germline values: CDR1 MNHEY, CDR2 SMNVEV (reference sequence). The CDR3 DNA reads TGTGCCAGCAGTGCCTGGGAAGGGCTATCCAATCAGCCCCAGCATTTT. Translation: CASSAWEGLSNQPQHF.

V gene TRBV30 combines with J gene TRBJ1-5; D is uncertain. The CDR3 runs to 14 residues. Per germline, CDR1 GTSNPN and CDR2 SVGIG (reference sequence). Trimming pared 3 bases from V and 4 bases from J, leaving 13 bases between. For the CDR3, the DNA is TGTGCCTGGAGCACGGCGATAGCAAATCAGCCCCAGCATTTT. Translated: CAWSTAIANQPQHF.

J is TRBJ2-1 and V is TRBV4-3; TRBD2 matches at 9 bases. Looked up from germline, CDR1 is LGHNA and CDR2 is YSLEER. This CDR3 spans 14 amino acids. Germline trimming cut 1 base from V and 9 bases from J; bases unmatched to any gene: 4. The CDR3 bases are TGCGCCAGCAGCCAAGTAGGGACTAGCAGTGAGCAGTTCTTC. Encoded protein: CASSQVGTSSEQFF.

CDR3 coding DNA: TGTGCTAGTGGTTTGGTAGGGTCCGGGGAGCTGTTTTTT. As protein: CASGLVGSGELFF. This chain links TRBV12-5 with TRBJ2-2; D gene ambiguous. The V gene lost 0 bases and the J gene lost 6 bases, with 5 bases spanning the gap. CDR3 length: 13 amino acids. Germline-derived CDR1 and CDR2 are LGHNT and FRNRAP.

This clone has a single count. The chain has TRBV5-6 and TRBJ1-5, with D possibly matching TRBD1 (5 bases). Germline CDR1 is SGHDT and CDR2 is YYEEEE. V was clipped by 4 bases and J by 3 bases, with 23 bases between them. The CDR3 has 18 amino acids. The CDR3 DNA reads as TGTGCCAGCAGCCCATATGAGCGGGGGTTACGGCCCAATCAGCCCCAGCATTTT. This codes for CASSPYERGLRPNQPQHF.

CDR3 region: CSASQETQYF. CDR3 coding DNA: TGCAGTGCTAGCCAAGAGACCCAGTACTTC. This chain joins TRBV20-1 and TRBJ2-5; D gene unclear. This CDR3 is 10 amino acids long. V was pared by 3 bases and J by 1 base, with 0 bases between. Looked up from germline, CDR1 is DFQATT and CDR2 is SNEGSKA (reference sequence).

This clone was detected only once. This chain joins TRBV10-1 and TRBJ2-7, with D tentatively TRBD1 or TRBD2 (5 bases each). Trimming stripped 0 bases from V and 2 bases from J, with 11 bases between. CDR1 and CDR2 (germline): WNHNN, SYGVQD (reference sequence). The CDR3 length is 15 residues. Written as DNA, the CDR3 is TGCGCCAGCAGTGAGTCGGGGGTAGGCGCCTACGAGCAGTACTTC. Encoded protein: CASSESGVGAYEQYF.

The V gene is TRBV6-5, the J gene TRBJ1-1, with 10 bases that match TRBD1. Trimming removed 7 bases from V and 4 bases from J; junction bases left unmatched: 3. The CDR3 consists of 13 residues. Germline V gene data show CDR1 as MNHEY and CDR2 as SVGAGI. The CDR3 sequence is CASIRTGGTEAFF. The CDR3 DNA is TGTGCCAGCATTAGGACAGGGGGCACTGAAGCTTTCTTT.

As DNA, the CDR3 is TGTGCCAGCAACGAACCGGGACAGGGCACCCAGCATTTT. It codes for CASNEPGQGTQHF. The chain is built from TRBV7-2 and TRBJ1-5, with 9 bases fitting TRBD1. Trimming took 7 bases from V and 11 from J; bases not matched to a gene: 9. Per germline, CDR1 SGHTA and CDR2 FQGNSA. The CDR3 spans 13 residues.

The CDR3 sequence: CASSLGGFPEAFF. As DNA, the CDR3 is TGTGCCAGCAGCTTGGGGGGGTTCCCTGAAGCTTTCTTT. J is TRBJ1-1 and V is TRBV5-6; TRBD1 is a possible D gene (5 bases). The CDR3 has 13 amino acids. V was shortened by 0 bases and J by 6 bases, with 9 bases between the two germline ends. CDR1 and CDR2 (germline): SGHDT, YYEEEE.

The rearrangement links TRBV5-4 to TRBJ1-4; 7 positions match TRBD1. The germline V gene encodes CDR1 SGHNT and CDR2 YYREEE (reference sequence). The CDR3 has 16 residues. Germline trimming cut 3 bases from V and 5 bases from J; bases unmatched to any gene: 10. In DNA form, the CDR3 reads TGTGCCAGCAGCTCGGACGCGGGACAGATGAATGAAAAACTGTTTTTT. This sequence encodes CASSSDAGQMNEKLFF. Drawing the rest from reference TRBV5-4 and TRBJ1-4, the complete variable domain is ETGVTQSPTHLIKTRGQQVTLRCSSQSGHNTVSWYQQALGQGPQFIFQYYREEENGRGNFPPRFSGLQFPNYSSELNVNALELDDSALYLCASSSDAGQMNEKLFFGSGTQLSVL.

The chain has TRBV5-1 and TRBJ2-7, with a tentative D call TRBD2 (6 bases). Germline V gene lookup returns CDR1 SGHRS and CDR2 YFSETQ. Between the trimmed V and J ends, which lost 4 bases and 3 bases, there was a span of 14 bases. This CDR3 spans 14 amino acids. CDR3: CASSLGGRNYEQYF. DNA for the CDR3: TGCGCCAGCAGCCTCGGGGGACGAAACTACGAGCAGTACTTC.

This chain links TRBV27 with TRBJ2-7; 9 bases are a match to TRBD2. V gave up 0 bases and J gave up 4 bases; unmatched junction bases: 4. This CDR3 region has 15 residues. Looked up from germline, CDR1 is MNHEY and CDR2 is SMNVEV (reference sequence). In nucleotides, the CDR3 is TGTGCCAGCAGTTTATCCGCTAGCGGGAAGTACGAGCAGTACTTC. Protein sequence: CASSLSASGKYEQYF.

The J gene is TRBJ1-6, the V gene TRBV4-1; the D is unclear. Germline V CDR1 and CDR2: MGHRA, YSYEKL. Trimming cost V 3 bases and J 4 bases, with 10 bases left between them. CDR3 size: 15 residues. The CDR3 nucleotides read TGCGCCAGCAGCCAGGCCGGGGTTTATAATTCACCCCTCCACTTT. Translated, it gives CASSQAGVYNSPLHF.

The V call is TRBV9, the J call TRBJ2-1, with D hard to call. Germline CDR1 is SGDLS and CDR2 is YYNGEE. This CDR3 is built from 14 residues. V shed 0 bases and J shed 7 bases, with 11 bases lying between them. CDR3 DNA: TGTGCCAGCAGCGTAGCCTCCTTGCATAATGAGCAGTTCTTC. This gives the protein CASSVASLHNEQFF.

The rearrangement links TRBV12-2 to TRBJ1-5. TRBV12-2 is assigned pseudogene status. The CDR3 is 16 residues long. Here the CDR3 reads CASRLGGAASNQPQHF. Here the CDR3 DNA reads TGTGCAAGTCGCTTAGGCGGGGCGGCCAGCAATCAGCCCCAGCATTTT.

The V gene is TRBV27, the J gene TRBJ1-1; the match to TRBD1 covers 7 bases. J gave up 1 base and V 5 bases, and 10 bases lay outside the gene matches. The CDR3 totals 16 residues. In germline, CDR1 is MNHEY, CDR2 SMNVEV (reference sequence). The CDR3 is CASSPSLRGANTEAFF. CDR3 coding DNA: TGTGCCAGCAGTCCATCCCTCAGGGGGGCGAACACTGAAGCTTTCTTT.

The chain employs TRBV9 and TRBJ1-6; D is perhaps TRBD1 (5 bases). The V gene lost 0 bases and the J gene lost 8 bases, with 18 bases spanning the gap. CDR3 length equals 17 residues. Germline V lookup: CDR1 SGDLS, CDR2 YYNGEE. DNA for the CDR3: TGTGCCAGCAGCGTAGCTTTTACCGGAGGGGTGGATTCACCCCTCCACTTT. This sequence encodes CASSVAFTGGVDSPLHF.

The chain joins TRBV7-2 to TRBJ2-5; D may be TRBD2 (5 bases). This CDR3 has 14 amino acids. Germline-derived CDR1 and CDR2 are SGHTA and FQGNSA. Deletions cut 5 bases from V and 5 bases from J, with 15 bases between. This CDR3 reads CASSPATRRETQYF. The CDR3 bases are TGTGCCAGCAGCCCGGCGACGAGGAGGGAGACCCAGTACTTC.

The chain has TRBV27 and TRBJ1-1, with 7 bases fitting TRBD1. Trimming took 1 base from V and 0 from J; bases not matched to a gene: 2. This CDR3 region has 15 residues. CDR1 and CDR2 from the germline V gene are MNHEY and SMNVEV (reference sequence). CDR3 protein: CASSLWGTVNTEAFF. In nucleotides, the CDR3 is TGTGCCAGCAGTTTATGGGGGACAGTGAACACTGAAGCTTTCTTT.

The J gene is TRBJ1-3, the V gene TRBV19; D not resolved. Germline assignment: CDR1 LNHDA and CDR2 SQIVND (reference sequence). The CDR3 runs 14 residues. The V end lost 7 bases, the J end lost 4 bases, and 14 bases lay between the germline ends. As DNA, the CDR3 is TGTGCCAGTAAAGGAGCCATAAGAGGAAACACCATATATTTT. This gives the protein CASKGAIRGNTIYF.

This clone was recorded a few times. The chain has TRBV7-9 and TRBJ2-7, with TRBD1 matching 8 bases. The germline CDR1 and CDR2 sequences are SEHNR and FQNEAQ (reference sequence). V gave up 3 bases and J gave up 2 bases; unmatched junction bases: 3. The CDR3 loop spans 14 amino acids. This CDR3 is CASSLGQVTYEQYF. The CDR3 DNA is TGTGCCAGCAGCTTGGGACAGGTTACCTACGAGCAGTACTTC.

There are a few counts of this clone. The genes are TRBV27 and TRBJ2-7; TRBD2 matches at 9 bases. This CDR3 is built from 17 residues. The V segment lost 8 bases and the J segment 5 bases; nucleotides outside the gene matches: 19. Germline CDR1 is MNHEY and CDR2 is SMNVEV (reference sequence). CDR3 nucleotide sequence: TGTGCCAGCCGCATCTCCTCCGGGACTAGCCCTGGCCACGAGCAGTACTTC. It specifies CASRISSGTSPGHEQYF.

The rearrangement joins TRBV6-1 to TRBJ2-1; possibly TRBD2 for D (5 bases). The V gene's germline CDR1 is MNHNS and CDR2 SASEGT. The CDR3 runs to 16 residues. Between the trimmed V and J ends, which lost 1 base and 0 bases, there was a span of 10 bases. The DNA for the CDR3 is TGTGCCAGCAGTGAAGGCTTGGGGAGCTCCTACAATGAGCAGTTCTTC. It yields the protein CASSEGLGSSYNEQFF.

The V gene is TRBV4-2, the J gene TRBJ1-5; no firm D call. The CDR3 covers 15 residues. Germline values: CDR1 LGHNA, CDR2 YNFKEQ. The V end lost 1 base, the J end lost 0 bases, and 7 bases lay between the germline ends. In DNA form, the CDR3 reads TGTGCCAGCAGCCAAGGAACAGATAGCAATCAGCCCCAGCATTTT. Amino acids: CASSQGTDSNQPQHF.

This chain connects TRBV5-1 to TRBJ2-3, with D unclear. The CDR3 covers 14 residues. CDR1 is SGHRS and CDR2 is YFSETQ in the germline V gene. With 4 bases removed from V and 2 bases from J, the gap between germline ends came to 11 bases. This CDR3 reads CASSPRKNTDTQYF. In nucleotides, the CDR3 is TGCGCCAGCAGCCCAAGAAAGAACACAGATACGCAGTATTTT. Supplemented by reference TRBV5-1 and TRBJ2-3, the full variable domain reads KAGVTQTPRYLIKTRGQQVTLSCSPISGHRSVSWYQQTPGQGLQFLFEYFSETQRNKGNFPGRFSGRQFSNSRSEMNVSTLELGDSALYLCASSPRKNTDTQYFGPGTRLTVL.

V is TRBV5-1 and J is TRBJ2-1; weak D call: TRBD2 (6 bases). Germline V gene data show CDR1 as SGHRS and CDR2 as YFSETQ. This CDR3 is built from 16 residues. V dropped 4 bases and J dropped 4 bases, with 18 bases sitting between them. The CDR3 loop is CASSVGAGRTYNEQFF. As DNA, the CDR3 is TGCGCCAGCAGCGTTGGAGCCGGGAGAACATACAATGAGCAGTTCTTC.

The chain has TRBV30 and TRBJ2-7; D may be TRBD1 or TRBD2 (5 bases each). Trimming pared 6 bases from V and 5 bases from J, leaving 8 bases between. This CDR3 comprises 10 residues. Germline loops: CDR1 GTSNPN, CDR2 SVGIG (reference sequence). DNA for the CDR3: TGTGCCTGCGGGGCCAACGAGCAGTACTTC. Its translation is CACGANEQYF.

The chain recombines TRBV9 with TRBJ1-2; D ambiguous. The CDR3 totals 15 residues. In germline, CDR1 is SGDLS, CDR2 YYNGEE. Between the trimmed V and J ends, which lost 4 bases and 2 bases, there was a span of 15 bases. The CDR3 loop reads CASSPGGRTNYGYTF. The CDR3 nucleotides are TGTGCCAGCAGCCCGGGAGGGCGGACCAACTATGGCTACACCTTC.

J is TRBJ1-5 and V is TRBV28; D not resolved. CDR1 MDHEN and CDR2 SYDVKM come from the germline V gene. The length of the CDR3 is 13 residues. V was cut by 2 bases and J by 5 bases, with 7 bases left in between. DNA of the CDR3: TGTGCCAGCAGTTTAGCTGGGGATCAGCCCCAGCATTTT. Amino acids: CASSLAGDQPQHF.